This T cell receptor beta chain was profiled in a study of human T cells and chemical hapten exposure. The sample holds a few counts of this clonotype. CDR3 length: 16 amino acids. Trimming took 2 bases from V and 4 from J; bases not matched to a gene: 7. Germline V lookup: CDR1 MNHEY, CDR2 SVGEGT. Per the study methods: Sampled TCR counts reached a median of about 90,000 per sample, with values ranging from 23,224 to 690,600. TCRdb reprocessed the RACE reads via MiXCR and lists one record per CDR3 protein. These V and J calls originate from TCRdb's pipeline instead of the authors' own analysis. This sample has just over 350,000 distinct CDR3 sequences, with roughly 6.3% found just once. Time point reported: patch test 2, 6 weeks after DPC sensitization. Treatment reported: therapeutic diphenylcyclopropenone sensitization with weekly scalp DPC.

The sample here was whole blood, taken in connection with sensitization to the hapten diphenylcyclopropenone (DPC). This chain joins TRBV6-2 or TRBV6-3 and TRBJ2-3; 9 positions match TRBD1. This clonotype was obtained from a woman aged 18-35 years with alopecia areata. Some clones in this sample may be carry-over from other donors' samples. The CDR3 protein is CASSYTDRGGSDTQYF. Written as DNA, the CDR3 is TGTGCCAGCAGTTACACGGACAGGGGAGGTTCAGATACGCAGTATTTT.